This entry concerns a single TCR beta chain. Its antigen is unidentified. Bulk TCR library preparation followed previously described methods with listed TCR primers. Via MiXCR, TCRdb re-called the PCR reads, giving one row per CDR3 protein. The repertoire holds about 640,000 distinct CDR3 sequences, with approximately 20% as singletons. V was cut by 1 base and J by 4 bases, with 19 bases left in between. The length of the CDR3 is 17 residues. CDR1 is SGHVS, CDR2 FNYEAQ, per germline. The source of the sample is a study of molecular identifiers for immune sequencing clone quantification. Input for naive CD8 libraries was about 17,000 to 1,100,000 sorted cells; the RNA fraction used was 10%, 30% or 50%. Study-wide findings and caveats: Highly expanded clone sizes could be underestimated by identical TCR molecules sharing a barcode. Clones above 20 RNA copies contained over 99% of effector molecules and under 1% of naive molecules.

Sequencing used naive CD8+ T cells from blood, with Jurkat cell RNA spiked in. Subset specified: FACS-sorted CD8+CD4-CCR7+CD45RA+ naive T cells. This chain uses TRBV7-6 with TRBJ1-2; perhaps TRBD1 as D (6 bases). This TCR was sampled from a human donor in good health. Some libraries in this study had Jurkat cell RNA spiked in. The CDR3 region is CASSLDKQGPLGYGYTF. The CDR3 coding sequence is TGTGCCAGCAGCTTAGACAAACAGGGCCCGTTGGGCTATGGCTACACCTTC.